One and the same sample provided the 27 T cell receptor beta chains below, sequenced in a study of shared clonotypes between healthy human individuals. TCRdb's table, derived via immunoSEQ multiplex PCR, lists solely in-frame clones and lacks some. This sample yields about half a million clones, of which approximately 77% are seen a single time; approximately 12% belongs to the top ten. The specimen was PBMCs. The receptor source for this set is a woman in her 40s in good health. Some clones in this sample may be carry-over from other donors' samples.

The chain couples TRBV11-2 to TRBJ1-1; D is undetermined. Germline-derived CDR1 and CDR2 are SGHAT and FQNNGV. This CDR3 comprises 12 residues. Trimming left V 1 base short and J 11 bases short, with 11 bases between. The CDR3: CASSLGGLEAFF. The CDR3 DNA reads TGTGCCAGCAGCTTAGGGGGATTGGAGGCTTTCTTT. The full variable domain, completed using reference TRBV11-2 and TRBJ1-1, is EAGVAQSPRYKIIEKRQSVAFWCNPISGHATLYWYQQILGQGPKLLIQFQNNGVVDDSQLPKDRFSAERLKGVDSTLKIQPAKLEDSAVYLCASSLGGLEAFFGQGTRLTVV.

J is TRBJ2-1 and V is TRBV7-9, with D hard to call. From germline, CDR1 is SEHNR and CDR2 FQNEAQ (reference sequence). The V end was cut by 3 bases, the J end by 3 bases, with 9 bases between. The CDR3 length is 14 residues. For the CDR3, the DNA is TGTGCCAGCAGCTTTGTGACGGACTACAATGAGCAGTTCTTC. Protein product: CASSFVTDYNEQFF.

The chain is built from TRBV7-9 and TRBJ2-1; 10 bases line up with TRBD2. V dropped 7 bases and J dropped 10; count of bases not matched to a gene: 7. The CDR3 is made up of 13 amino acids. CDR1 is SEHNR, CDR2 FQNEAQ, per germline (reference sequence). CDR3 sequence (DNA): TGTGCCAGCAATCTAGCGGGAGTTCGAGAGCAGTTCTTC. It codes for CASNLAGVREQFF. Full variable domain (remainder filled in from reference TRBV7-9 and TRBJ2-1): DTGVSQNPRHKITKRGQNVTFRCDPISEHNRLYWYRQTLGQGPEFLTYFQNEAQLEKSRLLSDRFSAERPKGSFSTLEIQRTEQGDSAMYLCASNLAGVREQFFGPGTRLTVL.

The chain uses TRBV28 and TRBJ2-1; no clear D. Germline V gene lookup returns CDR1 MDHEN and CDR2 SYDVKM. Trimming took off 2 bases at V and 4 bases at J, with 9 bases between the two ends. The CDR3 is made up of 14 amino acids. The CDR3 sequence is CASSLDPQYNEQFF. The CDR3 DNA reads TGTGCCAGCAGTTTAGATCCGCAGTACAATGAGCAGTTCTTC.

A word on this clone: Other DNA sequences from this sample encode an identical CDR3 as well. The V gene is TRBV29-1, the J gene TRBJ2-3, with D unresolved. V lost 4 bases to trimming and J lost 4 bases, with 6 bases between them. The CDR3 is made up of 11 amino acids. The germline gives CDR1 SQVTM, CDR2 ANQGSEA. The CDR3 sequence: CSVGGADTQYF. CDR3 coding DNA: TGCAGCGTTGGAGGCGCAGATACGCAGTATTTT.

This clone was detected many times. J is TRBJ2-3 and V is TRBV4-2; TRBD2 agrees at 7 bases. This CDR3 contains 15 residues. V dropped 2 bases and J dropped 3; count of bases not matched to a gene: 5. Germline lookup yields CDR1 LGHNA and CDR2 YNFKEQ. CDR3 in amino acids: CASSQQREVTDTQYF. The CDR3 region has the DNA TGTGCCAGCAGCCAACAGCGGGAAGTGACAGATACGCAGTATTTT.

In the case of this clone: This may come from a read error, since a much larger clone is one base off. V gene TRBV7-3 combines with J gene TRBJ2-2, with D perhaps being TRBD1 or TRBD2 (5 bases each). CDR3 length equals 15 residues. Germline V CDR1 and CDR2: SGHTA, FQGTGA. The CDR3 DNA is TGTGCCTGCAGCCCCCGCGAGGGGAGCACCGGGGAGCTGTTTTTT. Amino acid sequence: CACSPREGSTGELFF.

The sample holds many counts of this clone. The V and J genes are TRBV2 and TRBJ2-3; 9 nucleotides agree with TRBD2. The CDR3 spans 17 residues. Germline CDR1 SNHLY, CDR2 FYNNEI. With V trimmed by 2 bases and J by 5 bases, 11 bases remained unmatched. CDR3 nucleotide sequence: TGTGCCAGCAGTGAACGGGGTAGCGGGAGCTCGGAAGATACGCAGTATTTT. Translation: CASSERGSGSSEDTQYF.

The V call is TRBV27, the J call TRBJ2-7; tentatively, D is TRBD1 (6 bases). The V gene lost 5 bases and the J gene lost 4 bases, with 18 bases spanning the gap. Per the germline V gene, CDR1 is MNHEY and CDR2 is SMNVEV (reference sequence). The CDR3 has 15 amino acids. This CDR3 is CASSPGDSPRYEQYF. CDR3 sequence (DNA): TGTGCCAGCAGTCCAGGGGATTCCCCGAGGTACGAGCAGTACTTC.

The J gene is TRBJ2-3, the V gene TRBV7-9; 10 bases are shared with TRBD2. Trimming cost V 2 bases and J 5 bases; bases outside gene matches: 4. In germline, CDR1 is SEHNR, CDR2 FQNEAQ (reference sequence). The CDR3 length is 15 residues. CDR3 protein: CASSLKREGLDTQYF. CDR3 nucleotides: TGTGCCAGCAGCTTAAAGCGGGAGGGCCTAGATACGCAGTATTTT.

J is TRBJ2-5 and V is TRBV11-2, with a tentative D call TRBD2 (5 bases). The germline V gene has CDR1 SGHAT and CDR2 FQNNGV. The CDR3 spans 14 residues. The V and J ends lost 8 bases and 3 bases respectively, with 16 bases between them. The CDR3 sequence is CASVDLSGEETQYF. The CDR3 coding sequence is TGTGCCAGCGTAGATCTCTCCGGGGAAGAGACCCAGTACTTC.

The DNA for the CDR3 is TGTGCCAGCCGGCAAAGCGGGAGAAGCACAGATACGCAGTATTTT. Translating gives CASRQSGRSTDTQYF. The V call is TRBV6-6, the J call TRBJ2-3; TRBD2 matches at 8 bases. This CDR3 has 15 amino acids. CDR1 and CDR2 (germline): MNHNY, SVGAGI (reference sequence). The junction had 7 bases not matched to a gene; V was cut back by 8 bases and J by 0 bases.

This clone was counted many times. The rearrangement joins TRBV11-1 to TRBJ2-7; TRBD1 aligns across 8 bases. This CDR3 is built from 15 residues. CDR1 is SGHAT and CDR2 is FQDESV in the germline V gene (reference sequence). The junction had 1 base not matched to a gene; V was cut back by 0 bases and J by 0 bases. The CDR3 DNA reads TGTGCCAGCAGCTTAGCAACAGGGGGCTCCTACGAGCAGTACTTC. Amino acids: CASSLATGGSYEQYF.

The chain carries TRBV5-5 and TRBJ2-5; TRBD2 agrees at 11 bases. CDR1 is SGHKS, CDR2 YYEKEE, per germline (reference sequence). This CDR3 comprises 15 residues. Trimming removed 4 bases from V and 3 bases from J; junction bases left unmatched: 5. CDR3 protein: CASSHGGLAEETQYF. In nucleotides, the CDR3 is TGTGCCAGCAGCCACGGGGGACTAGCGGAAGAGACCCAGTACTTC.

This chain uses TRBV4-3 with TRBJ2-2; D assignment may be TRBD1 or TRBD2 (5 bases each). Trimming cost V 3 bases and J 3 bases, with 14 bases left between them. The CDR3 length is 16 residues. The germline gives CDR1 LGHNA, CDR2 YSLEER. The CDR3 DNA is TGCGCCAGCAGCCACCTTCCGGGACCTCACACCGGGGAGCTGTTTTTT. Translated: CASSHLPGPHTGELFF.

CDR3 amino acids: CASTPGDRNTGELFF. The CDR3 DNA follows: TGTGCCAGCACCCCTGGGGACAGAAACACCGGGGAGCTGTTTTTT. The chain links TRBV25-1 to TRBJ2-2; 7 bases are shared with TRBD1. In germline, CDR1 is MGHDK, CDR2 SYGVNS. Losses at the gene ends were 7 bases for V and 2 bases for J; bases not matched to a gene: 7. The CDR3 spans 15 residues. The variable domain in full, completed from reference TRBV25-1 and TRBJ2-2, reads EADIYQTPRYLVIGTGKKITLECSQTMGHDKMYWYQQDPGMELHLIHYSYGVNSTEKGDLSSESTVSRIRTEHFPLTLESARPSHTSQYLCASTPGDRNTGELFFGEGSRLTVL.

The chain combines TRBV7-8 with TRBJ1-2; no definite D call. The CDR3 sequence is 15 residues long. Trimming cost V 2 bases and J 3 bases, with 13 bases left between them. Germline values: CDR1 SGHVS, CDR2 FQNEAQ. The CDR3 sequence: CASSLLSSAHYGYTF. CDR3 in DNA: TGTGCCAGCAGCTTATTGTCTTCCGCCCACTATGGCTACACCTTC.

This chain links TRBV7-8 with TRBJ2-2; D not certain. The length of the CDR3 is 15 residues. Trimming stripped 7 bases from V and 4 bases from J, with 16 bases between. Germline V lookup: CDR1 SGHVS, CDR2 FQNEAQ. The CDR3 nucleotides read TGTGCCAGCACCACTTTTCCCCCCTCCACCGGGGAGCTGTTTTTT. This translates into CASTTFPPSTGELFF.

This clone turned up a few times. The chain carries TRBV2 and TRBJ1-1, with TRBD1 as a possible D gene (6 bases). The CDR3 consists of 14 residues. Between the trimmed V and J ends, which lost 2 bases and 2 bases, there was a span of 9 bases. Germline loops: CDR1 SNHLY, CDR2 FYNNEI. The CDR3 loop reads CASSEYGGNTEAFF. In DNA, the CDR3 is TGTGCCAGCAGTGAATATGGGGGCAACACTGAAGCTTTCTTT.

The table lists this clone with many counts. Other DNA sequences in the same sample also yield this CDR3. The V gene is TRBV5-6, the J gene TRBJ2-6, with D hard to call. Germline CDR1 and CDR2: SGHDT and YYEEEE. The ends were cut back, 3 bases at V and 0 bases at J, with 7 bases in the middle. The CDR3 loop spans 15 amino acids. This CDR3 is CASSYGPSGANVLTF. The CDR3 nucleotides read TGTGCCAGCAGCTATGGGCCCTCTGGGGCCAACGTCCTGACTTTC.

The rearrangement joins TRBV19 to TRBJ2-7; 8 nucleotides match TRBD1. The V segment lost 2 bases and the J segment 2 bases; nucleotides outside the gene matches: 5. The CDR3 covers 15 residues. Germline loops: CDR1 LNHDA, CDR2 SQIVND (reference sequence). The CDR3 bases are TGTGCCAGTAGTATATCCTGGACAGGGCCCTACGAGCAGTACTTC. It specifies CASSISWTGPYEQYF. Full variable domain (remainder filled in from reference TRBV19 and TRBJ2-7): DGGITQSPKYLFRKEGQNVTLSCEQNLNHDAMYWYRQDPGQGLRLIYYSQIVNDFQKGDIAEGYSVSREKKESFPLTVTSAQKNPTAFYLCASSISWTGPYEQYFGPGTRLTVT.

CDR3 sequence reads: CAITGTDYGYTF. The CDR3 nucleotides are TGTGCCATCACCGGGACAGACTATGGCTACACCTTC. The chain recombines TRBV28 with TRBJ1-2; the match to TRBD1 covers 7 bases. Trimming cost V 10 bases and J 3 bases; bases outside gene matches: 5. Germline lookup yields CDR1 MDHEN and CDR2 SYDVKM. The CDR3 runs 12 residues.

Comments on this clone: This likely traces to a read error, being one base from a far larger clone. Other DNA sequences in this specimen translate into the identical CDR3. In DNA, the CDR3 is TGTGCCAGTAGCCTCGGGGGGGGCGGGGAAAAACTGTTTTTT. Translating gives CASSLGGGGEKLFF. The chain joins TRBV27 to TRBJ1-4; the D gene is possibly TRBD1 (6 bases). V was shortened by 9 bases and J by 8 bases, with 19 bases between the two germline ends. Germline V gene sequence: CDR1 MNHEY, CDR2 SMNVEV (reference sequence). The CDR3 runs 14 residues. The full variable domain, in which reference TRBV27 and TRBJ1-4 provide the parts outside the CDR3, is EAQVTQNPRYLITVTGKKLTVTCSQNMNHEYMSWYRQDPGLGLRQIYYSMNVEVTDKGDVPEGYKVSRKEKRNFPLILESPSPNQTSLYFCASSLGGGGEKLFFGSGTQLSVL.

The chain joins TRBV19 to TRBJ2-7, with a tentative D call TRBD2 (6 bases). V dropped 5 bases and J dropped 3 bases, with 14 bases sitting between them. Germline assignment: CDR1 LNHDA and CDR2 SQIVND (reference sequence). The CDR3 totals 14 residues. CDR3 nucleotide sequence: TGTGCCAGTAGTCCCGCTAGCGTAAACTACGAGCAGTACTTC. Translation gives CASSPASVNYEQYF.

This clone was counted once. The rearrangement uses TRBV6-1 and TRBJ1-5; D not resolved. V was shortened by 3 bases and J by 3 bases, with 6 bases between the two germline ends. Per germline, CDR1 MNHNS and CDR2 SASEGT. The CDR3 consists of 13 residues. For the CDR3, the DNA is TGTGCCAGCAGTGAGGTCAACAATCAGCCCCAGCATTTT. Amino acid sequence: CASSEVNNQPQHF.

This rearrangement joins TRBV5-1 to TRBJ1-1; tentatively, D is TRBD1 (6 bases). Germline assignment: CDR1 SGHRS and CDR2 YFSETQ. This CDR3 comprises 14 residues. Trimming took 7 bases from V and 4 from J, leaving 17 bases between them. CDR3 DNA: TGCGCCAGCCGCCGAGGGGGGCTGGGCACTGAAGCTTTCTTT. Translation gives CASRRGGLGTEAFF. Full variable domain (rest looked up from reference TRBV5-1 and TRBJ1-1): KAGVTQTPRYLIKTRGQQVTLSCSPISGHRSVSWYQQTPGQGLQFLFEYFSETQRNKGNFPGRFSGRQFSNSRSEMNVSTLELGDSALYLCASRRGGLGTEAFFGQGTRLTVV.

The gene calls are TRBV28 and TRBJ2-7; TRBD1 matches 8 bases. After removal of 6 bases from V and 2 bases from J, the junction contained 6 bases not matched to a gene. This CDR3 spans 14 amino acids. Germline lookup yields CDR1 MDHEN and CDR2 SYDVKM. The CDR3 loop reads CASSLGQVAYEQYF. The CDR3 region has the DNA TGTGCCAGCAGCTTGGGACAGGTAGCCTACGAGCAGTACTTC.